Detailed here is one T cell receptor (beta chain). What it binds is unknown. CDR3 length: 14 amino acids. Trimming removed 4 bases from V and 5 bases from J, with 12 bases in between. Germline CDR1 and CDR2: SNHLY and FYNNEI. The entry originates in a study of T cells in localized non-small cell lung cancer. Study findings and constraints: The study found T cell clonality highest in uninvolved adjacent lung, above tumor. A median about 50 of the top 100 tumor clones appeared in adjacent lung.

The protocol was immunoSEQ multiplex PCR, while the TCRdb copy is restricted to in-frame clones and leaves out a portion. The sample lists tens of thousands of clones, 85% to 90% occurring once. Sequenced here: peripheral blood, sampled before any cancer treatment. The chain combines TRBV2 with TRBJ1-5; D unclear. The sequence was collected from a male donor at least 60 years old with stage III lung adenocarcinoma. CDR3 sequence: CASSVDPAYQPQHF. The CDR3 DNA reads TGTGCCAGCAGTGTGGACCCAGCATATCAGCCCCAGCATTTT.